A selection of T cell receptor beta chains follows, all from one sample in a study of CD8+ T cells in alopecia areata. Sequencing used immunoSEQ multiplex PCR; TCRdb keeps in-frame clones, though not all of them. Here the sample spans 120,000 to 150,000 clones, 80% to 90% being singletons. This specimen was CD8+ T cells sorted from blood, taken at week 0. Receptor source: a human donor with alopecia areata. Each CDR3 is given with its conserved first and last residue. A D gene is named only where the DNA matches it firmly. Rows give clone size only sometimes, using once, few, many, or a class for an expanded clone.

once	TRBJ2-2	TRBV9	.	CASSDLTGELFF	TGTGCCAGCAGCGATCTGACCGGGGAGCTGTTTTTT
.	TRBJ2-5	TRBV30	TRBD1	CAWSAGDRGFEETQYF	TGTGCCTGGAGCGCTGGGGACAGGGGGTTTGAGGAGACCCAGTACTTC
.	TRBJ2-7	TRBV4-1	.	CASSLGLASYEQYF	TGCGCCAGCAGCCTGGGACTTGCCTCCTACGAGCAGTACTTC
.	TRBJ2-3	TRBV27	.	CASSSPILMTDTQYF	TGTGCCAGCAGTTCCCCCATACTGATGACAGATACGCAGTATTTT
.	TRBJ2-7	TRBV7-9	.	CASSFGGVEQYF	TGTGCCAGCAGCTTCGGAGGGGTCGAGCAGTACTTC
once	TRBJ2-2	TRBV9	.	CASGVPPSNTGELFF	TGTGCCAGCGGAGTACCCCCGTCGAACACCGGGGAGCTGTTTTTT
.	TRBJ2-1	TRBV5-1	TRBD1	CASSFMRTGGAYNEQFF	TGCGCCAGCAGCTTCATGAGGACAGGGGGTGCCTACAATGAGCAGTTCTTC
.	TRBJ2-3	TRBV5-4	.	CASTKQGPSTDTQYF	TGTGCCAGCACCAAACAGGGTCCTAGCACAGATACGCAGTATTTT
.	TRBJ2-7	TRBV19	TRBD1	CASGQGNEQYF	TGTGCCAGTGGACAGGGGAACGAGCAGTACTTC
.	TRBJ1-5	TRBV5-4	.	CASSLGQSQPQHF	TGTGCCAGCAGCCTCGGACAAAGTCAGCCCCAGCATTTT
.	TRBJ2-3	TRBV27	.	CASSWRDGTDTQYF	TGTGCCAGCAGTTGGCGGGACGGCACAGATACGCAGTATTTT
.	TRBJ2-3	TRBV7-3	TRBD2	CASKPGASGGATDTQYF	TGTGCCAGCAAACCAGGGGCTAGCGGGGGTGCAACAGATACGCAGTATTTT
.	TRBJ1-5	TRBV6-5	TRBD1	CASSPTGGATQPQHF	TGTGCCAGCAGCCCGACAGGGGGCGCGACTCAGCCCCAGCATTTT
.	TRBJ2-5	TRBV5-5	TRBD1	CASSFGTGVMETQYF	TGTGCCAGCAGCTTCGGGACAGGGGTGATGGAGACCCAGTACTTC
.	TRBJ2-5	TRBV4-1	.	CASSLTSDRRQETQYF	TGCGCCAGCAGCCTAACAAGTGATAGGCGGCAAGAGACCCAGTACTTC
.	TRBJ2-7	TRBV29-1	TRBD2	CSVEDERGYEQYF	TGCAGCGTTGAAGATGAGCGGGGTTACGAGCAGTACTTC
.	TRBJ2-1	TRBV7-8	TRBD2	CASSLTRGSSYNEQFF	TGTGCCAGCAGCTTAACTCGCGGGAGCTCCTACAATGAGCAGTTCTTC
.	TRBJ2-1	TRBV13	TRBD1	CASSWEWDRGNEQFF	TGTGCCAGCAGCTGGGAATGGGACAGGGGAAATGAGCAGTTCTTC
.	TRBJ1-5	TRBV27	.	CASSFSPNQPQHF	TGTGCCAGCAGTTTCAGTCCCAATCAGCCCCAGCATTTT
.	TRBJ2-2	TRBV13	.	CASSLRRDGELFF	TGTGCCAGCAGCTTAAGAAGGGACGGGGAGCTGTTTTTT
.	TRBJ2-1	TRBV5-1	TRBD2	CASSSPLAGEHEQFF	TGCGCCAGCAGCTCGCCGCTAGCGGGGGAGCATGAGCAGTTCTTC
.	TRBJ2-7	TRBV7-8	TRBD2	CASSAWGASGKYEQYF	TGTGCCAGCAGCGCCTGGGGGGCTAGCGGGAAATACGAGCAGTACTTC
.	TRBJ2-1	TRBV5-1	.	CASSLEEGDEQFF	TGCGCCAGCAGCTTGGAGGAGGGAGATGAGCAGTTCTTC
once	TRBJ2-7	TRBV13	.	CASSLAVEQYF	TGTGCCAGCAGCTTAGCAGTCGAGCAGTACTTC
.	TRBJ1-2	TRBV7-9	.	CASSLSSAGIFGYTF	TGTGCCAGCAGCTTAAGTTCAGCCGGGATTTTTGGCTACACCTTC
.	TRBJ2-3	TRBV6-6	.	CASSLGVADTQYF	TGTGCCAGCAGTTTAGGGGTCGCAGATACGCAGTATTTT
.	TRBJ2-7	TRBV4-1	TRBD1	CASSQALQGVEGYEQYF	TGCGCCAGCAGCCAAGCCCTACAGGGGGTCGAGGGATACGAGCAGTACTTC
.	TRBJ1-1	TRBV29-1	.	CSGHMGTTEAFF	TGCAGCGGGCACATGGGTACAACTGAAGCTTTCTTT
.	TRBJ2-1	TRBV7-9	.	CASSSGHSSYNEQFF	TGTGCCAGCAGCTCCGGACATAGCTCCTACAATGAGCAGTTCTTC
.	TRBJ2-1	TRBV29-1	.	CSVVGQGYEQFF	TGCAGCGTTGTAGGCCAGGGATATGAGCAGTTCTTC
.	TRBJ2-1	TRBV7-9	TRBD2	CASSPGTSANEQFF	TGTGCCAGCAGCCCCGGGACTAGCGCCAATGAGCAGTTCTTC
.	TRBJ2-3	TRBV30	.	CAWSQGSADTQYF	TGTGCCTGGAGTCAGGGCAGCGCAGATACGCAGTATTTT